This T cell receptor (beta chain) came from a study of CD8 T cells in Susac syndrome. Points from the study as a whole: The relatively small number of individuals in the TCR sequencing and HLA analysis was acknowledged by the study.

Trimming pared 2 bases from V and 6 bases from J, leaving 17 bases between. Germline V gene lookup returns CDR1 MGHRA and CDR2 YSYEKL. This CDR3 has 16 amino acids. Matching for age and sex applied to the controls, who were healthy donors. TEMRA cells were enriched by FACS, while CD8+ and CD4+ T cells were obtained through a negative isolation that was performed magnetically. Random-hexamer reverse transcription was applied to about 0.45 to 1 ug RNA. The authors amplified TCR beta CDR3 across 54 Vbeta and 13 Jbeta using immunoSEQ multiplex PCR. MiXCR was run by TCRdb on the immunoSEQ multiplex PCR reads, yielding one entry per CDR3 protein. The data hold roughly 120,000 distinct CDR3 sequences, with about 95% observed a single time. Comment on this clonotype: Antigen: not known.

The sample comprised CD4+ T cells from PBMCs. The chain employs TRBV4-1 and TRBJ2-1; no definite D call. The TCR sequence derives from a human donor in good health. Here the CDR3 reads CASSQLDMGMGNEQFF. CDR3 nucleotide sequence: TGCGCCAGCAGCCAACTAGACATGGGCATGGGCAATGAGCAGTTCTTC.